This T cell receptor beta chain was recorded in a study of shared clonotypes between healthy human individuals (dated by TCRdb to about 2020). About the full investigation: The cohort included three men and a couple of women between 18 and 49 years of age. For each donor, CD4 naive and CD4 memory were each given three plates, CD8 naive was given two plates, and CD8 memory was given one plate. Between about 0.85 and 9.5 billion PBMCs per donor were obtained by leukapheresis. To increase sequencing depth and limit assay-specific biases, TCR repertoire library preparation and sequencing were carried out by different laboratories using diverse techniques. To estimate repertoire size and how much clonotype sharing occurs between individuals, the study deeply sequenced the blood TCR repertoires of five healthy adults.

Summary of the overall study and its limitations: Naive subsets generally had larger estimated clonotype richness than memory subsets did. Even with the large sequencing depth, rarefaction of the sorted-subset datasets indicated that sequencing was incomplete. Sampling was restricted to blood, and TCR repertoires in tissue are likely to differ from TCR repertoires in blood. Higher generation probabilities were observed for clonotypes shared by all four sorted-subset donors than for non-shared clonotypes. Across a handful of donors, around 5.4% of naive CD4, more than 3% of naive CD8, roughly 2.2% of memory CD4, and approximately 0.4% of memory CD8 clonotypes were shared. The genetic and exposure-history diversity represented was limited by the small number of donors. Pairwise subsampling led to the expectation that sequencing depth would affect the degree of clonotype sharing among donors.

About this clone: Its antigen target is currently unknown. The input lacks base qualities; no much larger clone sits a single base away.

TCR CDR3 regions were amplified from genomic DNA by multiplex PCR using the deep immunoSEQ assay. Extracted genomic DNA from each cell subset was spread evenly across all wells of several immunoSEQ 96-well plates, with each plate serving as a replicate. For sorted subsets, approximately 210 ng of genomic DNA, equivalent to 25,000 to 35,000 T cell genomes, went into each replicate PCR. Purified libraries were measured with a Qubit 3.0 fluorometer, size-checked on a Bioanalyzer 2100, and measured again with the KAPA Library Quantification kit. A separate single-read 150-cycle Illumina NextSeq 550 flow cell was used to sequence each immunoSEQ 96-well plate. Processing in the source paper ran as follows. The immunoSEQ output contained only junctional sequences without quality scores, so filtering could not match that applied to full-length reads. To assign V/J genes and CDR3, sequences were annotated using PyIR, a Python wrapper for IgBLAST v1.9, with IMGT germline references. Reads with weak V/J assignments (E-value above 1e-6), missing CDR3, stop codons, out-of-frame junctions, or ambiguous translated residues were removed. V3J clonotypes were defined by identical inferred V gene, J gene, and CDR3 amino acid sequence. The percentage overlap between two repertoires was calculated by dividing the number of shared unique clonotypes by the size of the smaller repertoire. Repertoire richness was assessed with RTK rarefaction, the Chao1 estimator, and Recon v2.1 estimates of unobserved clonotypes. For all TCRbeta clonotypes obtained by the gDNA method from a handful of donors, generation probabilities were computed with OLGA. The clones in this table, taken by TCRdb from immuneACCESS, are in-frame only. Not every clone is retained; where verified, under half of the shortfall comes from an unresolved V gene, and the cause of the rest is unknown. The DNA was the basis for D and trimming; V, J and clone size are from that table. Here the sample has under 2,500,000 clones; 95% occur a single time. The ten largest clones take up around 0.13% of the sample.

Healthy HIV-negative adults with no recently reported acute infections or vaccinations were included as donors. Every donor was a Caucasian adult residing in Nashville, Tennessee, USA. Magnetic negative selection was used to enrich CD4+ T cells, after which naive cells were positively selected on CD45RA and the negative fraction became the memory subset. After blood collection by leukapheresis, PBMCs were isolated using Ficoll-Histopaque density gradient centrifugation and then cryopreserved in the vapor phase of liquid nitrogen. Analytical flow cytometry was used to check the purity and quantity of every magnetically sorted T cell population. Each sorted fraction had its genomic DNA isolated and then quantified by UV absorbance on a Nanodrop 2000c. This clonotype was sampled from a man aged 18 to 35 in good health. Sequenced sample: naive CD4+ T cells sorted from blood. The cell subset or site label of this sample denotes: CD45RA+ positively selected.

The encoded CDR3 is CASSPLGTNQPQHF. The bases are TGCGCCAGCAGCCCCCTGGGGACTAATCAGCCCCAGCATTTT. The sequence links TRBV5-1 to TRBJ1-5; TRBD1 is perhaps the D gene, given 5 matching bases. The V and J ends are trimmed by 4 bases and 4 bases, leaving 12 bases between them. According to the germline V gene, CDR1 reads SGHRS and CDR2 reads YFSETQ. Reading from cysteine to phenylalanine, the CDR3 counts 14 amino acids. Only the CDR3 DNA stays, 42 bases, in frame from base 1.